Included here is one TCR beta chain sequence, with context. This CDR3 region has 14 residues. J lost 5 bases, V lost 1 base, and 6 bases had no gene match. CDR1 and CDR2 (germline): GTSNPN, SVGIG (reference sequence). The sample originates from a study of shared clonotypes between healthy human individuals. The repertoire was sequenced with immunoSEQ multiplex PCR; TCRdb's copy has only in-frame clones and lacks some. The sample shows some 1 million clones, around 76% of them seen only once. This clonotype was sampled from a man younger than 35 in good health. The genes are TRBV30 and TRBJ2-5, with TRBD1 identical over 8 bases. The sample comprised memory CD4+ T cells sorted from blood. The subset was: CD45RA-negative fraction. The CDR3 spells CAWSEAGGWETQYF. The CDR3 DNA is TGTGCCTGGAGTGAGGCAGGGGGCTGGGAGACCCAGTACTTC.